This TCR beta chain was recovered during a study of T cell repertoires in cytomegalovirus infection. Study-wide results and caveats: Summed public TCR beta family frequency identified CMV carriers bearing the relevant HLA.

This CDR3 comprises 15 residues. V dropped 7 bases and J dropped 1; count of bases not matched to a gene: 8. The germline V gene encodes CDR1 SEHNR and CDR2 FQNEAQ (reference sequence). This clonotype has at least ten counts. Its antigen is unidentified. TCRdb reprocessed the reads via MiXCR and lists one record per CDR3 protein. The data contain approximately 500,000 distinct CDR3 sequences, 10% to 12% of them singletons. The receptor was isolated from a human donor in good health (CMV status not recorded). Some clones in this sample may be carry-over from other donors' samples. The chain has TRBV7-9 and TRBJ2-7; 9 bases line up with TRBD1. The sequenced sample was PBMCs. The CDR3 here is CASTTGTGYSYEQYF. DNA for the CDR3: TGTGCCAGCACCACGGGGACAGGGTATTCCTACGAGCAGTACTTC. The entire variable domain, with the rest obtained from reference TRBV7-9 and TRBJ2-7, is as follows: DTGVSQNPRHKITKRGQNVTFRCDPISEHNRLYWYRQTLGQGPEFLTYFQNEAQLEKSRLLSDRFSAERPKGSFSTLEIQRTEQGDSAMYLCASTTGTGYSYEQYFGPGTRLTVT.